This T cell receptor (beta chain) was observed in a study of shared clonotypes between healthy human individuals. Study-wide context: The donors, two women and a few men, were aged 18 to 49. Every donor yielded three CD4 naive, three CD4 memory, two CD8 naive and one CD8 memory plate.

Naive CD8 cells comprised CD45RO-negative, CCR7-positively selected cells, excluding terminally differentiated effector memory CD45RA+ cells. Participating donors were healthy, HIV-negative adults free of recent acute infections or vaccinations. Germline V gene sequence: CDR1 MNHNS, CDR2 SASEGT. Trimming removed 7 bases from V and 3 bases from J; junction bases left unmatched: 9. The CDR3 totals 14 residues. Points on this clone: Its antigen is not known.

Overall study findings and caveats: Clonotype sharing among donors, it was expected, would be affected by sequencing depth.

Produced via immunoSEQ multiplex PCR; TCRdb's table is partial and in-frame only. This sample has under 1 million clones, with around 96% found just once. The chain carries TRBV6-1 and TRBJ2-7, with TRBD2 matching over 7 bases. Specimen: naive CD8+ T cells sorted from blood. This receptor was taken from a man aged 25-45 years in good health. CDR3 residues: CASTGLAENYEQYF. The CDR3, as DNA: TGTGCCAGCACCGGGCTAGCGGAGAACTACGAGCAGTACTTC.